Following are 28 T cell receptor beta chains from one sample sequenced in a study of T cell responses to AZD1222 COVID-19 vaccine. The method was immunoSEQ multiplex PCR; TCRdb's version includes in-frame clones alone and lacks a portion of them. The sample yields more than 110,000 clones, 70% to 90% seen once. Source: peripheral blood, taken on day 0 of AZD1222 vaccination. The receptor source for this set is an adult in good health.

The rearrangement links TRBV11-2 to TRBJ2-3; D may correspond to TRBD1 or TRBD2 (5 bases each). V was cut by 6 bases and J by 2 bases, with 15 bases left in between. Germline CDR1 reads SGHAT; CDR2 reads FQNNGV. This CDR3 is built from 15 residues. In DNA, the CDR3 is TGTGCCAGCAGGTCTACCGGGACCTCCACAGATACGCAGTATTTT. This translates into CASRSTGTSTDTQYF. The whole variable domain, filled in from reference TRBV11-2 and TRBJ2-3, reads EAGVAQSPRYKIIEKRQSVAFWCNPISGHATLYWYQQILGQGPKLLIQFQNNGVVDDSQLPKDRFSAERLKGVDSTLKIQPAKLEDSAVYLCASRSTGTSTDTQYFGPGTRLTVL.

In its sample, this clone was seen once. J is TRBJ2-1 and V is TRBV27, with 12 nucleotides matching TRBD2. CDR1 and CDR2 (germline): MNHEY, SMNVEV (reference sequence). The trim removed 6 bases at V and 2 bases at J, leaving 2 bases unmatched. This CDR3 contains 15 residues. CDR3 bases: TGTGCCAGCAGGCGGACTAGCGGGGCCTACAATGAGCAGTTCTTC. Translating gives CASRRTSGAYNEQFF.

The V gene is TRBV7-9, the J gene TRBJ2-5; TRBD2 matches at 8 bases. CDR3 length equals 17 residues. Germline assignment: CDR1 SEHNR and CDR2 FQNEAQ (reference sequence). The V gene end was trimmed by 4 bases and the J gene end by 3 bases; junction bases not matched to a gene: 13. CDR3 sequence reads: CASSSLRSSGFEETQYF. The CDR3 coding sequence is TGTGCCAGCAGCTCACTCAGGTCTAGCGGGTTCGAAGAGACCCAGTACTTC. Supplemented by reference TRBV7-9 and TRBJ2-5, the full variable domain reads DTGVSQNPRHKITKRGQNVTFRCDPISEHNRLYWYRQTLGQGPEFLTYFQNEAQLEKSRLLSDRFSAERPKGSFSTLEIQRTEQGDSAMYLCASSSLRSSGFEETQYFGPGTRLLVL.

This clone was seen a handful of times. The genes are TRBV6-5 and TRBJ2-5; 10 bases fit TRBD2. With 9 bases clipped from V and 5 bases from J, the junction kept 9 bases outside the gene matches. The CDR3 has 14 residues. Germline V gives CDR1 MNHEY, CDR2 SVGAGI. CDR3 DNA sequence: TGTGCCAGTGCCTTAGCGGGAGGATGGGAGACCCAGTACTTC. Residues: CASALAGGWETQYF.

This chain uses TRBV7-9 with TRBJ1-1; D perhaps matches TRBD1 (6 bases). Germline V gives CDR1 SEHNR, CDR2 FQNEAQ (reference sequence). V gave up 5 bases and J gave up 5 bases, with 12 bases separating them. This CDR3 contains 13 residues. CDR3 nucleotide sequence: TGTGCCAGCAGCGCGGGACAATTTACTGAAGCTTTCTTT. This gives the protein CASSAGQFTEAFF. The full variable domain, rest sourced from reference TRBV7-9 and TRBJ1-1, is DTGVSQNPRHKITKRGQNVTFRCDPISEHNRLYWYRQTLGQGPEFLTYFQNEAQLEKSRLLSDRFSAERPKGSFSTLEIQRTEQGDSAMYLCASSAGQFTEAFFGQGTRLTVV.

This chain connects TRBV30 to TRBJ2-7; D remains unclear. The CDR3 sequence is 12 residues long. V gave up 5 bases and J gave up 3 bases, with 11 bases separating them. In germline, CDR1 is GTSNPN, CDR2 SVGIG (reference sequence). CDR3 sequence: CAWSMGLYEQYF. CDR3 DNA: TGTGCCTGGTCCATGGGTCTCTACGAGCAGTACTTC.

This clone was observed a handful of times. The gene calls are TRBV6-4 and TRBJ2-3, with TRBD2 matching 8 bases. From germline, CDR1 is MRHNA and CDR2 SNTAGT. The CDR3 consists of 15 residues. V lost 2 bases and J lost 0; bases outside the gene matches: 1. The CDR3 coding sequence is TGTGCCAGCAGTGACACGGGAGGGAGCACAGATACGCAGTATTTT. Amino acid sequence: CASSDTGGSTDTQYF.

The chain recombines TRBV5-5 with TRBJ1-1, with a possible D match to TRBD1 (5 bases). V was shortened by 2 bases and J by 5 bases, with 16 bases between the two germline ends. Germline CDR1 reads SGHKS; CDR2 reads YYEKEE (reference sequence). The CDR3 extends over 15 amino acids. As DNA, the CDR3 is TGTGCCAGCAGCTTAAGGGCGGGGGAGAAGACTGAAGCTTTCTTT. It translates to CASSLRAGEKTEAFF.

The DNA of the CDR3 is TGTGCCTGGAGCCGGTACAGGGGAGGAGGCTATGGCTACACCTTC. Its protein product is CAWSRYRGGGYGYTF. The V gene is TRBV30, the J gene TRBJ1-2, with 7 bases identical to TRBD1. In germline, CDR1 is GTSNPN, CDR2 SVGIG (reference sequence). Unmatched junction bases numbered 11, after V lost 3 bases and J lost 4 bases. The CDR3 totals 15 residues.

V usage is TRBV29-1 and J usage is TRBJ1-2; D not resolved. The V gene's germline CDR1 is SQVTM and CDR2 ANQGSEA. The CDR3 loop spans 14 amino acids. Between the trimmed V and J ends, which lost 0 bases and 2 bases, there was a span of 10 bases. Here the CDR3 reads CSVEDLGKNYGYTF. CDR3 DNA: TGCAGCGTTGAAGATCTTGGCAAGAACTATGGCTACACCTTC.

This clone was seen just once. J is TRBJ2-7 and V is TRBV3-1 (or the pseudogene TRBV3-2), with TRBD2 matching over 10 bases. Trimming took 3 bases from V and 6 from J; bases not matched to a gene: 14. This CDR3 contains 17 residues. Germline-derived CDR1 and CDR2 are LGHDT and YNNKEL (reference sequence). The CDR3 nucleotides read TGTGCCAGCAGCCACCCCGGGACTAGCGCTAGGGTGTCCGAGCAGTACTTC. This gives the protein CASSHPGTSARVSEQYF.

This rearrangement joins TRBV9 to TRBJ2-5; D unclear. The CDR3 has 15 residues. The V gene lost 7 bases and the J gene lost 0 bases, with 16 bases spanning the gap. CDR1 and CDR2 from the germline V gene are SGDLS and YYNGEE. CDR3 nucleotides: TGTGCCAGCTCGTACCGATCAGGTTACCAAGAGACCCAGTACTTC. Encoded protein: CASSYRSGYQETQYF.

The V call is TRBV27, the J call TRBJ1-2; TRBD1 agrees at 7 bases. Germline lookup yields CDR1 MNHEY and CDR2 SMNVEV (reference sequence). The CDR3 spans 13 residues. The V gene end was trimmed by 5 bases and the J gene end by 2 bases; junction bases not matched to a gene: 2. The CDR3 is CASSQTGNYGYTF. The CDR3, as DNA: TGTGCCAGCAGTCAGACAGGGAACTATGGCTACACCTTC.

The chain uses TRBV4-3 and TRBJ1-6; TRBD1 aligns across 10 bases. The trim removed 7 bases at V and 9 bases at J, leaving 9 bases unmatched. The CDR3 contains 15 residues. From germline, CDR1 is LGHNA and CDR2 YSLEER. Here the CDR3 DNA reads TGCGCCAGCAATAATAGGGGACAGGGGAGTTCACCCCTCCACTTT. It is translated as CASNNRGQGSSPLHF.

The chain has TRBV9 and TRBJ2-1; D is possibly TRBD2 (6 bases). V was trimmed by 5 bases and J by 6 bases, leaving 21 bases between them. Germline CDR1 reads SGDLS; CDR2 reads YYNGEE. This CDR3 contains 16 residues. CDR3 in amino acids: CASSSGALAGGNEQFF. In DNA form, the CDR3 reads TGTGCCAGCAGTTCCGGGGCCCTAGCCGGGGGCAATGAGCAGTTCTTC.

The table lists this clone with a count of one. The chain joins TRBV6-2 or TRBV6-3 to TRBJ2-1, with D unresolved. The V gene lost 2 bases and the J gene lost 8 bases, with 4 bases spanning the gap. The germline CDR1 and CDR2 sequences are MNHEY and SVGEGT. The CDR3 contains 11 residues. CDR3 in amino acids: CASSYPDEQFF. The DNA of the CDR3 is TGTGCCAGCAGTTACCCGGATGAGCAGTTCTTC.

The V and J genes are TRBV15 and TRBJ1-1; D uncertain. The CDR3 runs 12 residues. CDR1 and CDR2 from the germline V gene are LNHNV and YYDKDF (reference sequence). Between the trimmed V and J ends, which lost 5 bases and 1 base, there was a span of 5 bases. The CDR3 sequence is CATSAGNTEAFF. The CDR3 DNA reads as TGTGCCACCAGCGCAGGGAACACTGAAGCTTTCTTT. Full variable domain (outside the CDR3, taken from reference TRBV15 and TRBJ1-1): DAMVIQNPRYQVTQFGKPVTLSCSQTLNHNVMYWYQQKSSQAPKLLFHYYDKDFNNEADTPDNFQSRRPNTSFCFLDIRSPGLGDTAMYLCATSAGNTEAFFGQGTRLTVV.

The chain carries TRBV27 and TRBJ1-4; D remains unclear. V shed 2 bases and J shed 8 bases, with 15 bases lying between them. The CDR3 has 15 amino acids. Germline CDR1 is MNHEY and CDR2 is SMNVEV (reference sequence). CDR3 nucleotides: TGTGCCAGCAGTTTAGGTCGGGATCGTCGGGAAAAACTGTTTTTT. Translated: CASSLGRDRREKLFF.

J is TRBJ2-1 and V is TRBV20-1; D may be TRBD2 (5 bases). Germline CDR1 is DFQATT and CDR2 is SNEGSKA (reference sequence). The CDR3 consists of 12 residues. Trimming stripped 3 bases from V and 5 bases from J, with 8 bases between. CDR3 nucleotide sequence: TGCAGTGCTAGTGGACTTCACAATGAGCAGTTCTTC. Protein product: CSASGLHNEQFF.

This chain connects TRBV19 to TRBJ2-1; 9 bases are a match to TRBD2. The CDR3 length is 16 residues. V shed 1 base and J 7 bases; nucleotides not matched to a gene: 8. Germline CDR1 is LNHDA and CDR2 is SQIVND (reference sequence). The CDR3 protein is CASSIVGAGGPNEQFF. The CDR3 DNA sequence: TGTGCCAGTAGTATAGTTGGGGCGGGAGGGCCGAATGAGCAGTTCTTC.

This sequence joins TRBV11-3 and TRBJ2-1; D might be TRBD2 (5 bases). V dropped 5 bases and J dropped 0 bases, with 14 bases sitting between them. The germline gives CDR1 SGHNT, CDR2 YENEEA. The CDR3 loop spans 16 amino acids. This CDR3 is CASSGGGYSSYNEQFF. DNA for the CDR3: TGTGCCAGCAGCGGAGGTGGTTATAGCTCCTACAATGAGCAGTTCTTC.

In this sample, this clone turned up once. Other DNA sequences within the sample encode an identical CDR3. The gene calls are TRBV11-3 and TRBJ2-7; 7 bases map to TRBD2. Per germline, CDR1 SGHNT and CDR2 YENEEA. The V and J ends lost 1 base and 4 bases, in that order; junction bases with no gene match: 13. The CDR3 runs to 17 residues. The CDR3 region is CASSLANWREIRYEQYF. The CDR3 nucleotides read TGTGCCAGCAGCTTAGCGAACTGGCGGGAGATTAGGTACGAGCAGTACTTC.

The chain carries TRBV13 and TRBJ1-4; no definite D call. V lost 4 bases and J 8 bases, leaving 14 bases between the germline ends. CDR1 is PRHDT, CDR2 FYEKMQ, per germline (reference sequence). The CDR3 runs 14 residues. The CDR3 loop reads CASSSEVDGEKLFF. CDR3 DNA: TGTGCCAGCAGCTCCGAGGTGGATGGAGAAAAACTGTTTTTT.

The rearrangement uses TRBV4-3 and TRBJ2-7, with TRBD1 identical over 10 bases. The CDR3 loop spans 17 amino acids. CDR1 and CDR2 (germline): LGHNA, YSLEER. The V segment lost 0 bases and the J segment 4 bases; nucleotides outside the gene matches: 9. CDR3 in DNA: TGCGCCAGCAGCCAAGATTGGGGGGGGACAGGGGCATACGAGCAGTACTTC. Protein product: CASSQDWGGTGAYEQYF.

V usage is TRBV30 and J usage is TRBJ2-7, with a weak D call TRBD2 (7 bases). This CDR3 is built from 19 residues. Germline lookup yields CDR1 GTSNPN and CDR2 SVGIG (reference sequence). The V end was cut by 4 bases, the J end by 5 bases, with 33 bases between. CDR3 DNA: TGTGCCTGGAACAGGGCGGCTTCCCCTACACGAGCGGGAAGTCACGAGCAGTACTTC. This codes for CAWNRAASPTRAGSHEQYF.

The genes are TRBV6-6 and TRBJ2-7; D might be TRBD1 or TRBD2, each matching 7 bases. Germline V gene data show CDR1 as MNHNY and CDR2 as SVGAGI (reference sequence). CDR3 length equals 14 residues. The V and J ends lost 2 bases and 3 bases respectively, with 11 bases between them. CDR3 nucleotide sequence: TGTGCCAGCAGTTACGCAGGGGGGGTCTACGAGCAGTACTTC. This gives the protein CASSYAGGVYEQYF.

This clone showed up just once. The rearrangement uses TRBV4-1 and TRBJ2-7; 8 bases line up with TRBD2. V was pared by 3 bases and J by 3 bases, with 13 bases of the junction left unmatched. Germline CDR1 reads MGHRA; CDR2 reads YSYEKL. The CDR3 has 17 residues. The CDR3 sequence is CASSQTFKERGNYEQYF. The CDR3 nucleotides are TGCGCCAGCAGCCAGACTTTTAAGGAGCGGGGGAACTACGAGCAGTACTTC.

Here the CDR3 DNA reads TGTGCCAGCAGCACTCAGGACAGCATACGGGGCTACACCTTC. It yields the protein CASSTQDSIRGYTF. The gene calls are TRBV21-1 and TRBJ1-2; the table names TRBD1, a call not compared with the DNA. TRBV21-1 is given as a pseudogene. CDR3 length: 14 amino acids.